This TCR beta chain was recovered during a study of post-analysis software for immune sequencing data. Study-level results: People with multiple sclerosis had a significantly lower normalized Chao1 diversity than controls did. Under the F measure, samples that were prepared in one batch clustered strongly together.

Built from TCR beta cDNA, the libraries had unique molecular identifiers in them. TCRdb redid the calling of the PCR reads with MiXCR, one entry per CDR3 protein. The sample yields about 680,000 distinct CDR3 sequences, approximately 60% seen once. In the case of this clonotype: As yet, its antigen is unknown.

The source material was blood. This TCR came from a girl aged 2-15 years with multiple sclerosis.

The CDR3 nucleotides read TGTGCCAGCAGCTTACTGGTCGGGCCTAACTACGAGCAGTACTTC. Protein sequence: CASSLLVGPNYEQYF. V usage is TRBV7-6 and J usage is TRBJ2-7; D gene ambiguous. This CDR3 has 15 residues. Germline values: CDR1 SGHVS, CDR2 FNYEAQ. V lost 2 bases, J lost 3 bases, and 14 bases lay in between.